Following are 11 T cell receptor beta chains from one sample sequenced in a study of cytomegalovirus exposure and HLA in healthy donors. 60 Vbeta and 13 Jbeta primers were used in PCR. The data were produced by immunoSEQ multiplex PCR, yet TCRdb's version contains in-frame clones alone and is incomplete. Here the sample table reports almost 35,000 clones. The sequencing input was PBMCs. Receptors were obtained from a woman aged 40 to 49 in good health and CMV-seropositive.

The rearrangement joins TRBV6-5 to TRBJ1-2; tentative D call: TRBD1 (5 bases). Trimming shortened V by 0 bases and J by 8 bases, and 10 bases separated the two germline ends. The germline V gene has CDR1 MNHEY and CDR2 SVGAGI. The CDR3 contains 13 residues. As DNA, the CDR3 is TGTGCCAGCAGTTACTCGAAGGGGAAGGGCTACACCTTC. This translates into CASSYSKGKGYTF.

The CDR3 DNA follows: TGTGCCAGCAGCTCCCCCGGGGGTCAGACCCAGGCCTACGAGCAGTACTTC. It encodes CASSSPGGQTQAYEQYF. The chain combines TRBV7-3 with TRBJ2-7, with a tentative D call TRBD2 (6 bases). V gave up 4 bases and J gave up 2 bases, with 21 bases separating them. The CDR3 is 17 amino acids. Germline V gives CDR1 SGHTA, CDR2 FQGTGA.

The J gene is TRBJ2-3, the V gene TRBV5-1; perhaps TRBD2 as D (7 bases). Germline V gene sequence: CDR1 SGHRS, CDR2 YFSETQ. V was pared by 2 bases and J by 2 bases, with 15 bases between. The CDR3 loop spans 16 amino acids. Here the CDR3 reads CASSFGGGGYTDTQYF. The CDR3 coding sequence is TGCGCCAGCAGCTTCGGGGGAGGGGGTTACACAGATACGCAGTATTTT.

The genes are TRBV30 and TRBJ1-2; TRBD1 is a possible D gene (5 bases). Germline V gives CDR1 GTSNPN, CDR2 SVGIG (reference sequence). Trimming left V 4 bases short and J 8 bases short, with 20 bases between. The CDR3 runs 14 residues. The CDR3 loop is CAWIVVGPRGGYTF. The CDR3 DNA reads as TGTGCCTGGATTGTGGTCGGGCCGCGGGGCGGCTACACCTTC. Together with reference TRBV30 and TRBJ1-2, the CDR3 gives the full variable domain: SQTIHQWPATLVQPVGSPLSLECTVEGTSNPNLYWYRQAAGRGLQLLFYSVGIGQISSEVPQNLSASRPQDRQFILSSKKLLLSDSGFYLCAWIVVGPRGGYTFGSGTRLTVV.

The V gene is TRBV15, the J gene TRBJ2-7, with 7 bases fitting TRBD1. The CDR3 is 14 residues long. V shed 5 bases, J shed 2 bases, and the junction held 6 bases outside the gene matches. Germline loops: CDR1 LNHNV, CDR2 YYDKDF (reference sequence). CDR3 sequence: CATSLGQIAYEQYF. For the CDR3, the DNA is TGTGCCACCAGCTTGGGACAGATTGCCTACGAGCAGTACTTC.

The chain uses TRBV28 and TRBJ2-7; D unclear. The CDR3 extends over 11 amino acids. Germline V CDR1 and CDR2: MDHEN, SYDVKM. Trimming shortened V by 2 bases and J by 4 bases, and 3 bases separated the two germline ends. The CDR3 DNA is TGTGCCAGCAGTTTACAGTACGAGCAGTACTTC. Its protein product is CASSLQYEQYF.

V is TRBV27 and J is TRBJ2-7, with 9 bases lining up with TRBD2. The length of the CDR3 is 16 residues. The germline V gene has CDR1 MNHEY and CDR2 SMNVEV (reference sequence). The V segment lost 2 bases and the J segment 4 bases; nucleotides outside the gene matches: 9. CDR3 protein: CASSLRSGGFHYEQYF. As DNA, the CDR3 is TGTGCCAGCAGTTTAAGGAGCGGGGGGTTTCATTACGAGCAGTACTTC.

The chain uses TRBV19 and TRBJ1-1; D possibly corresponds to TRBD1 (6 bases). This CDR3 region has 14 residues. CDR1 LNHDA and CDR2 SQIVND come from the germline V gene (reference sequence). With 8 bases removed from V and 0 bases from J, the gap between germline ends came to 13 bases. For the CDR3, the DNA is TGTGCCAGTTACACACAGGGACTGAACACTGAAGCTTTCTTT. It is translated as CASYTQGLNTEAFF.

The chain recombines TRBV6-1 with TRBJ2-5; D is ambiguous. The CDR3 has 12 amino acids. Trimming left V 4 bases short and J 3 bases short, with 6 bases between. Per the germline V gene, CDR1 is MNHNS and CDR2 is SASEGT. The CDR3 is CASSGSKETQYF. The DNA for the CDR3 is TGTGCCAGCAGTGGCAGTAAAGAGACCCAGTACTTC.

The CDR3 reads CASSVAVDNEQFF. The CDR3 DNA follows: TGTGCCAGCAGCGTAGCTGTCGACAATGAGCAGTTCTTC. This sequence joins TRBV9 and TRBJ2-1; no reliable D call. V gave up 0 bases and J gave up 5 bases, with 6 bases separating them. Germline loops: CDR1 SGDLS, CDR2 YYNGEE. There are 13 residues in the CDR3.

This chain links TRBV7-3 with TRBJ2-1, with TRBD2 matching 9 bases. This CDR3 is 15 amino acids long. Per the germline V gene, CDR1 is SGHTA and CDR2 is FQGTGA. The trim removed 3 bases at V and 8 bases at J, leaving 8 bases unmatched. CDR3 protein: CASSFGGGASDEQFF. The CDR3 coding sequence is TGTGCCAGCAGCTTCGGCGGGGGGGCCAGTGATGAGCAGTTCTTC.